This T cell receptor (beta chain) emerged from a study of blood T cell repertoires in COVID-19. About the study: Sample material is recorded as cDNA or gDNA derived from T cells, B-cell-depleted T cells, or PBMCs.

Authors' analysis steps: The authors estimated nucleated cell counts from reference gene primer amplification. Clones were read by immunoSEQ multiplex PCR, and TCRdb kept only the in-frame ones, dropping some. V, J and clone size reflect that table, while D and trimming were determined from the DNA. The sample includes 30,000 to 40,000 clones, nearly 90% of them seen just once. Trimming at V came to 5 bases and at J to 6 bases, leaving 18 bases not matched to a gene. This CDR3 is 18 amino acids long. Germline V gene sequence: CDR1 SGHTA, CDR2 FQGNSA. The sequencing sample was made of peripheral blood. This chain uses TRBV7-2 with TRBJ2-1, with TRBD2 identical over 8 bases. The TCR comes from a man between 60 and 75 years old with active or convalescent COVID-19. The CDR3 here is CASSPRTSGNRMGNEQFF. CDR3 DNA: TGTGCCAGCAGCCCGAGAACTAGCGGAAACAGAATGGGCAATGAGCAGTTCTTC.